The subject of this entry is one T cell receptor (beta chain). PCR primers comprised 60 Vbeta and 13 Jbeta primers. Measured with immunoSEQ multiplex PCR; TCRdb has only the in-frame clones, and not every one. This table holds about 190,000 clones, 75% to 90% found once. This specimen belongs to a study of cytomegalovirus exposure and HLA in healthy donors. The V end lost 2 bases, the J end lost 8 bases, and 18 bases lay between the germline ends. Germline V lookup: CDR1 MNHEY, CDR2 SMNVEV (reference sequence). The CDR3 is 15 amino acids. The clonotype originates from a woman between 18 and 29 years old in good health and CMV-seronegative. The V call is TRBV27, the J call TRBJ2-5; tentative D call: TRBD1 (6 bases). Sequences were obtained from PBMCs. Here the CDR3 reads CASSLRGTDMGTQYF. As DNA, the CDR3 is TGTGCCAGCAGTTTAAGGGGGACGGATATGGGCACCCAGTACTTC.